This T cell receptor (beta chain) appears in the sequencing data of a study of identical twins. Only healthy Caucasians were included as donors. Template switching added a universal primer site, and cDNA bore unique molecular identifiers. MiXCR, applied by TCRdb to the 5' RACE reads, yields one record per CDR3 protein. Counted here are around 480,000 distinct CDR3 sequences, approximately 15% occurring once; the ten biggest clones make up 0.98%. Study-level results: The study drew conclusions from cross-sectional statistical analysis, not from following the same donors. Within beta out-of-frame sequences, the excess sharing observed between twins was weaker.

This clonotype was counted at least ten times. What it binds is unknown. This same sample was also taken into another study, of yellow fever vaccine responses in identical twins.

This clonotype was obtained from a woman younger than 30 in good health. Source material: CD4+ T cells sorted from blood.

CDR3 DNA sequence: TGTGCCAGCAGACCGGGACAGAACACAGATACGCAGTATTTT. Its translation: CASRPGQNTDTQYF. This chain joins TRBV12-3 or TRBV12-4 and TRBJ2-3; 7 bases line up with TRBD1. The CDR3 is 14 amino acids. After removal of 6 bases from V and 2 bases from J, the junction contained 5 bases not matched to a gene.